One sample yielded the 13 T cell receptor beta chains listed below, sequenced in a study of control samples from healthy donors and cancer patients. Some clones are missing from TCRdb's copy, which holds only in-frame ones; the method was immunoSEQ multiplex PCR. This sample carries some 140,000 clones, roughly 92% of them seen once, and the ten largest clones take about 11%. Sample: blood. The receptors were gathered from a man aged 25 to 45 in good health.

This clone was counted a single time. The chain joins TRBV4-1 to TRBJ2-1, with 10 bases lining up with TRBD1. The CDR3 is made up of 17 amino acids. The J segment lost 5 bases and the V segment lost 3 bases, leaving 10 bases of the junction unmatched. Germline lookup yields CDR1 MGHRA and CDR2 YSYEKL. CDR3 region: CASSQDRQGAGNNEQFF. The CDR3 nucleotides are TGCGCCAGCAGCCAGGACAGACAGGGGGCAGGGAACAATGAGCAGTTCTTC.

This clone was seen a handful of times. The CDR3 region is CASSILAGLDEQFF. As DNA, the CDR3 is TGTGCCAGTAGTATCCTAGCGGGATTAGATGAGCAGTTCTTC. J is TRBJ2-1 and V is TRBV19; 9 nucleotides agree with TRBD2. The CDR3 contains 14 residues. V shed 3 bases and J 8 bases; nucleotides not matched to a gene: 5. Germline assignment: CDR1 LNHDA and CDR2 SQIVND (reference sequence).

This sequence joins TRBV5-1 and TRBJ2-5, with D unresolved. The CDR3 consists of 14 residues. V was cut by 0 bases and J by 5 bases, with 11 bases left in between. The germline V gene encodes CDR1 SGHRS and CDR2 YFSETQ. The CDR3 bases are TGCGCCAGCAGCTTGGACGTTAGATGGGAGACCCAGTACTTC. This sequence encodes CASSLDVRWETQYF.

The chain uses TRBV2 and TRBJ2-3; TRBD2 aligns across 8 bases. The CDR3 loop spans 13 amino acids. Germline values: CDR1 SNHLY, CDR2 FYNNEI. The ends lost 4 bases at V and 6 bases at J; junction bases unmatched: 3. The CDR3 reads CASSGASGDTQYF. DNA for the CDR3: TGTGCCAGCAGTGGAGCTAGCGGGGATACGCAGTATTTT.

The chain combines TRBV6-6 with TRBJ2-7; tentative D call: TRBD2 (6 bases). CDR1 MNHNY and CDR2 SVGAGI come from the germline V gene (reference sequence). The CDR3 extends over 15 amino acids. V shed 7 bases and J shed 2 bases, with 18 bases lying between them. The CDR3 spells CASKRGFDPTYEQYF. CDR3 nucleotide sequence: TGTGCCAGCAAACGGGGGTTCGATCCTACCTACGAGCAGTACTTC.

CDR3 DNA: TGTGCCAGCACCGTGGGGTATTCATACAATGAGCAGTTCTTC. Its protein product is CASTVGYSYNEQFF. The chain uses TRBV7-9 and TRBJ2-1; D remains ambiguous. V gave up 7 bases and J gave up 4 bases, with 14 bases separating them. The CDR3 spans 14 residues. The germline V gene has CDR1 SEHNR and CDR2 FQNEAQ (reference sequence).

This chain joins TRBV3-1 (or the pseudogene TRBV3-2) and TRBJ2-7, with a possible D match to TRBD2 (6 bases). This CDR3 contains 12 residues. CDR1 LGHDT and CDR2 YNNKEL come from the germline V gene (reference sequence). V was clipped by 6 bases and J by 8 bases, with 14 bases between them. Written as DNA, the CDR3 is TGTGCCAGCAGTATCGGGGGTTTGAAGCAGTACTTC. As protein: CASSIGGLKQYF.

This chain joins TRBV15 and TRBJ2-7, with TRBD1 matching 8 bases. The junction had 5 bases not matched to a gene; V was cut back by 2 bases and J by 2 bases. The CDR3 runs 15 residues. Germline-derived CDR1 and CDR2 are LNHNV and YYDKDF (reference sequence). CDR3 sequence: CATSRSTGGPYEQYF. CDR3 nucleotide sequence: TGTGCCACCAGCAGATCCACAGGGGGACCCTACGAGCAGTACTTC.

This sequence joins TRBV7-4 and TRBJ1-3; D unresolved. Trimming took off 2 bases at V and 4 bases at J, with 15 bases between the two ends. The CDR3 covers 16 residues. Germline-derived CDR1 and CDR2 are SGHVT and SQSDAQ. The CDR3 coding sequence is TGTGCCAGCAGCTTATTTCCTCCGGATTTCGGAAACACCATATATTTT. Its translation: CASSLFPPDFGNTIYF.

The chain recombines TRBV28 with TRBJ1-1; D remains unclear. The V gene lost 3 bases and the J gene lost 0 bases, with 11 bases spanning the gap. The CDR3 loop spans 15 amino acids. Germline CDR1 MDHEN, CDR2 SYDVKM. As DNA, the CDR3 is TGTGCCAGCAGTTTGCCTGTGTGGATGAACACTGAAGCTTTCTTT. This encodes CASSLPVWMNTEAFF.

The chain is built from TRBV6-5 and TRBJ2-2; D unclear. From germline, CDR1 is MNHEY and CDR2 SVGAGI. Trimming left V 0 bases short and J 8 bases short, with 7 bases between. The CDR3 consists of 13 residues. CDR3 in DNA: TGTGCCAGCAGTTACTCCTTATGGGGGGAGCTGTTTTTT. Its translation: CASSYSLWGELFF.

V is TRBV28 and J is TRBJ1-4, with TRBD1 matching over 9 bases. The CDR3 covers 18 residues. Looked up from germline, CDR1 is MDHEN and CDR2 is SYDVKM. The ends lost 5 bases at V and 5 bases at J; junction bases unmatched: 15. CDR3 bases: TGTGCCAGCAGTCCGTACGGGACAGGGAGGAGAAAAAATGAAAAACTGTTTTTT. Encoded protein: CASSPYGTGRRKNEKLFF.

This chain links TRBV7-2 with TRBJ2-3; no reliable D call. Trimming stripped 3 bases from V and 1 base from J, with 8 bases between. CDR1 is SGHTA, CDR2 FQGNSA, per germline. The CDR3 length is 14 residues. CDR3 sequence reads: CASSFPTRTDTQYF. The CDR3 nucleotides are TGTGCCAGCAGCTTTCCCACGCGCACAGATACGCAGTATTTT.